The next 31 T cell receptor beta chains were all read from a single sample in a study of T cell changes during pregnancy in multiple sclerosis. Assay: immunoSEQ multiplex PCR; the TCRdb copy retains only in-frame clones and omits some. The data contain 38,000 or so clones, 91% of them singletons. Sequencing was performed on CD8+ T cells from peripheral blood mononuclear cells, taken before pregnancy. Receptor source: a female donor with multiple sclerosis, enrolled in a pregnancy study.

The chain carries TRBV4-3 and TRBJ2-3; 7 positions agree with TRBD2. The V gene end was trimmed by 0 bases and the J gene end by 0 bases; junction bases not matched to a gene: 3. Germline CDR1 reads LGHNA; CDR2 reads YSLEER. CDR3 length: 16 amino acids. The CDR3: CASSQDKRGSTDTQYF. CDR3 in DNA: TGCGCCAGCAGCCAAGACAAGCGGGGTAGCACAGATACGCAGTATTTT.

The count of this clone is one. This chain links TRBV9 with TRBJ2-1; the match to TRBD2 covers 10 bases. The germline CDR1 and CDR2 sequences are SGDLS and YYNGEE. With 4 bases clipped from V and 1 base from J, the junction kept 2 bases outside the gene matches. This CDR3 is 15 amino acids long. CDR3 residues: CASSHSGRSYNEQFF. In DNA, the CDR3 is TGTGCCAGCAGCCATAGCGGGAGGTCCTACAATGAGCAGTTCTTC. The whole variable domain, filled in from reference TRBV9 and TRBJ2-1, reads DSGVTQTPKHLITATGQRVTLRCSPRSGDLSVYWYQQSLDQGLQFLIQYYNGEERAKGNILERFSAQQFPDLHSELNLSSLELGDSALYFCASSHSGRSYNEQFFGPGTRLTVL.

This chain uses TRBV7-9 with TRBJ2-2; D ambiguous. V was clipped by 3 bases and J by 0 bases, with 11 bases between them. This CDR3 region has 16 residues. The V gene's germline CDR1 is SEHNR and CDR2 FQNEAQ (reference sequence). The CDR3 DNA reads TGTGCCAGCAGCTTTTCGGCTAGTGCGAACACCGGGGAGCTGTTTTTT. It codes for CASSFSASANTGELFF.

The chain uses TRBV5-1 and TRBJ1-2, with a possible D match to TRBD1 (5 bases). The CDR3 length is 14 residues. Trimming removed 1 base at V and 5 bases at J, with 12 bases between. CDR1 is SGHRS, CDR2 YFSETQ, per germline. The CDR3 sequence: CASSLSRVGYGYTF. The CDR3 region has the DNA TGCGCCAGCAGCTTGAGCAGGGTCGGTTATGGCTACACCTTC.

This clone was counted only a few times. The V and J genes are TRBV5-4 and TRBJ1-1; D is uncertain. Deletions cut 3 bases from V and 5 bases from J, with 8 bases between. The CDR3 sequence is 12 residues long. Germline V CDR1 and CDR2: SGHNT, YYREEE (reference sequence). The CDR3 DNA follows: TGTGCCAGCAGCTCCTGGGAGACTGAAGCTTTCTTT. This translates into CASSSWETEAFF.

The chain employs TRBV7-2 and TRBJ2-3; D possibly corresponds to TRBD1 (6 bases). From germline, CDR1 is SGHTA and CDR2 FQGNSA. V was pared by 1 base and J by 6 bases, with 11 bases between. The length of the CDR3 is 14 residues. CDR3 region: CASSLVGGDDTQYF. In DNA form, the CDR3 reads TGTGCCAGCAGCTTAGTAGGGGGTGATGATACGCAGTATTTT.

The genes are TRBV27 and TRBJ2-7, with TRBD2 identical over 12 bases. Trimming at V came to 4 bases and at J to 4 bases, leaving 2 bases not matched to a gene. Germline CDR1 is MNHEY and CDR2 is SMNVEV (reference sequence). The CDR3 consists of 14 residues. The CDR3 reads CASSWTSGDYEQYF. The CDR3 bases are TGTGCCAGCAGTTGGACTAGCGGGGATTACGAGCAGTACTTC.

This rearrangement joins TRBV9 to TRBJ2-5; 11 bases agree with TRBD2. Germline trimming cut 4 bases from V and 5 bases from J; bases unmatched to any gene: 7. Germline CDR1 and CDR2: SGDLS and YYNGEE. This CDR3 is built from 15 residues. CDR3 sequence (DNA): TGTGCCAGCAGCCCAACTAGCGGGAGAGGGGAGACCCAGTACTTC. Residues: CASSPTSGRGETQYF.

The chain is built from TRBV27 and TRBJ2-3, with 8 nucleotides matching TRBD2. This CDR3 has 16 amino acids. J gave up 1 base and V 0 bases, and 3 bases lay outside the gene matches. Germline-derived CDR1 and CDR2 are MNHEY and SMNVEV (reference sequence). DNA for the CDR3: TGTGCCAGCAGTTTATCAAGCGGGAGAGGCACAGATACGCAGTATTTT. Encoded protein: CASSLSSGRGTDTQYF.

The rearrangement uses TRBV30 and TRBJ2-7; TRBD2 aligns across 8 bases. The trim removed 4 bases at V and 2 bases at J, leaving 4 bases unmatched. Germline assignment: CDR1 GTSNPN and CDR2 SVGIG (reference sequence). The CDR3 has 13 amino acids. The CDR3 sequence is CAWIQRGTYEQYF. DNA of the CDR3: TGTGCCTGGATCCAGCGGGGGACCTACGAGCAGTACTTC.

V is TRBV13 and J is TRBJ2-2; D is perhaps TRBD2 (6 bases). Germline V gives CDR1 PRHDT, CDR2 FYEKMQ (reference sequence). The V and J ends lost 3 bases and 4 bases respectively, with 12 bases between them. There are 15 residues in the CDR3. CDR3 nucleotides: TGTGCCAGCAGCTTTGGGGGGACGAGCACCGGGGAGCTGTTTTTT. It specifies CASSFGGTSTGELFF. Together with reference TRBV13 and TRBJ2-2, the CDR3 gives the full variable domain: AAGVIQSPRHLIKEKRETATLKCYPIPRHDTVYWYQQGPGQDPQFLISFYEKMQSDKGSIPDRFSAQQFSDYHSELNMSSLELGDSALYFCASSFGGTSTGELFFGEGSRLTVL.

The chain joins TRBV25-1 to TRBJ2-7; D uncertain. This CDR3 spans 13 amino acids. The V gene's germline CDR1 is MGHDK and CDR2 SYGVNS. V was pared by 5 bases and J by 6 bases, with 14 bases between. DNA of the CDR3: TGTGCCAGCAGTCCTTCTAGTACGGGCGAGCAGTACTTC. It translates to CASSPSSTGEQYF.

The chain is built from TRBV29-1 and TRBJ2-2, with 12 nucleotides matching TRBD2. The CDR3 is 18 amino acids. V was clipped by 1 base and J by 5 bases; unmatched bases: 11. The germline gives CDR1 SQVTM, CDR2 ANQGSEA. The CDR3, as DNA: TGCAGCGTTGAAGCACAACTTACACTAGCGGGAGGTACCGGGGAGCTGTTTTTT. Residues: CSVEAQLTLAGGTGELFF.

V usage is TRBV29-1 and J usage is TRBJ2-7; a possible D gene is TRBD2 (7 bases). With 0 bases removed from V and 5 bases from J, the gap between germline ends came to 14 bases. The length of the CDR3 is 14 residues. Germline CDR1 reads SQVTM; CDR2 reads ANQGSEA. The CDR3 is CSVEEGGGLNEQYF. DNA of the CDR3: TGCAGCGTTGAAGAGGGAGGGGGATTGAACGAGCAGTACTTC.

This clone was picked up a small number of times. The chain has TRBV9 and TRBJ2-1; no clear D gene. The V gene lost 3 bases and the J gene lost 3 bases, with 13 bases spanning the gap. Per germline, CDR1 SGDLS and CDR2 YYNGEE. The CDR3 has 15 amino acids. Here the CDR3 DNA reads TGTGCCAGCAGCGGTCGAAAATCAGGCTACAATGAGCAGTTCTTC. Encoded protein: CASSGRKSGYNEQFF.

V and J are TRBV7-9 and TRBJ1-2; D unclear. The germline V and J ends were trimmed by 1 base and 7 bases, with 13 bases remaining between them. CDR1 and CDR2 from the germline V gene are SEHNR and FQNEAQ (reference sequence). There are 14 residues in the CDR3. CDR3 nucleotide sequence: TGTGCCAGCAGCTTAGTTGGAGGGTATCGTGGCTACACCTTC. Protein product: CASSLVGGYRGYTF.

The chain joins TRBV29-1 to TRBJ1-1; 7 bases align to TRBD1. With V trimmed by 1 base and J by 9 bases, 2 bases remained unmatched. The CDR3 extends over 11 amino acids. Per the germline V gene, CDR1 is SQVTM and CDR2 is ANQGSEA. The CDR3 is CSVEATGQAFF. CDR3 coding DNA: TGCAGCGTTGAAGCGACAGGGCAAGCTTTCTTT.

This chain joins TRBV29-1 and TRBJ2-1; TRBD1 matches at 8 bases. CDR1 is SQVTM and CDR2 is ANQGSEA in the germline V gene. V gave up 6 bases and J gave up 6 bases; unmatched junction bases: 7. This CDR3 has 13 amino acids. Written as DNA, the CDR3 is TGCAGCGTCCCCCGGGACAGGCCCAATGAGCAGTTCTTC. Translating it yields CSVPRDRPNEQFF.

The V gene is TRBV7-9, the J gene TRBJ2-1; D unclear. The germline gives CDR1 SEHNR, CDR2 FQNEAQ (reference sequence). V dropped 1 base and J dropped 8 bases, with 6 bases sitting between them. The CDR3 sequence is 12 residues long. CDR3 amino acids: CASSLGIYEQFF. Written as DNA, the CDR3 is TGTGCCAGCAGCTTAGGTATATATGAGCAGTTCTTC.

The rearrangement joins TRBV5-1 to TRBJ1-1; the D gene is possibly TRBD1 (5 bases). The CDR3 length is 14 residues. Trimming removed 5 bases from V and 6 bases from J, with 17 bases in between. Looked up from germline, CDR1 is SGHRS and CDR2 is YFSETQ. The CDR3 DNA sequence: TGCGCCAGCAGTGCAGGGACTTACGCGCCTGAAGCTTTCTTT. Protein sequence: CASSAGTYAPEAFF.

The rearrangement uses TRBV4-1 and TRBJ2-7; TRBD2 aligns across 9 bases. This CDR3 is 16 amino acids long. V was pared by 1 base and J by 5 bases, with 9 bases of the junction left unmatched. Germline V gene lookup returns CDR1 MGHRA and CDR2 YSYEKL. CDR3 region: CASSQGQLAGADEQYF. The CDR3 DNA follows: TGCGCCAGCAGCCAAGGGCAACTAGCGGGTGCGGACGAGCAGTACTTC.

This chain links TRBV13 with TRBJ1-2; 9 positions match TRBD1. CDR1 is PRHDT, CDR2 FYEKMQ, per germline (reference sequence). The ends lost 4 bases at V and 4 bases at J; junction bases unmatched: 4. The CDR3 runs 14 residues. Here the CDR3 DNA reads TGTGCCAGCAGCTCCGGACAGGGGATCTATGGCTACACCTTC. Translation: CASSSGQGIYGYTF.

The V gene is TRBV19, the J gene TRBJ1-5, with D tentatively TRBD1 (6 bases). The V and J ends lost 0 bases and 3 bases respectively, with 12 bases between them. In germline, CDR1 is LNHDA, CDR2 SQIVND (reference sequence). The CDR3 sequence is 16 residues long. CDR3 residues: CASSIDRGHPNQPQHF. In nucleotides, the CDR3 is TGTGCCAGTAGTATAGATCGGGGACACCCCAATCAGCCCCAGCATTTT.

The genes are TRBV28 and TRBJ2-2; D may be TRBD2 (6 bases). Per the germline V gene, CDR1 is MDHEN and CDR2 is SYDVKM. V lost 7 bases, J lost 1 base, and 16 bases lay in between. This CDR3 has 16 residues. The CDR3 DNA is TGTGCCAGCACCGAAGTTTATAGCGGGAACACCGGGGAGCTGTTTTTT. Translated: CASTEVYSGNTGELFF.

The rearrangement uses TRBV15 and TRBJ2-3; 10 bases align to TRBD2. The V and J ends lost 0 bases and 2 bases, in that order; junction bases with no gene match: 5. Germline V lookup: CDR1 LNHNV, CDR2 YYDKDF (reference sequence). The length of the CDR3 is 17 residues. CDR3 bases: TGTGCCACCAGCAGAGATATAGGACTAGCGGACACAGATACGCAGTATTTT. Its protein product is CATSRDIGLADTDTQYF.

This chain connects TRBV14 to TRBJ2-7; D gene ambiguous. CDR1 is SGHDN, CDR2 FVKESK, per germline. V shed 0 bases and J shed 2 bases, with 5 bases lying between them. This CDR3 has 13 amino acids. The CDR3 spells CASSQERAYEQYF. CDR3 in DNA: TGTGCCAGCAGCCAAGAACGGGCCTACGAGCAGTACTTC.

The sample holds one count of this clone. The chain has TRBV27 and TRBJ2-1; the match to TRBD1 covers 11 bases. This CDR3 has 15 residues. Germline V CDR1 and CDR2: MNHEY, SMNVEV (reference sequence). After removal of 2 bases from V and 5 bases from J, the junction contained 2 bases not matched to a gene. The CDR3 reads CASSLGTGGHNEQFF. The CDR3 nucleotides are TGTGCCAGCAGTTTAGGGACAGGGGGACACAATGAGCAGTTCTTC.

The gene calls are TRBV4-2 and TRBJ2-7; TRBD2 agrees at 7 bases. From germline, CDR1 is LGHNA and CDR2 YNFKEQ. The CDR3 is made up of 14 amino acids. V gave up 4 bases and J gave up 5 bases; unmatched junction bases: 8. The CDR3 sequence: CASSRFPGGNEQYF. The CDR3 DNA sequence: TGTGCCAGCAGCCGCTTTCCGGGAGGCAACGAGCAGTACTTC.

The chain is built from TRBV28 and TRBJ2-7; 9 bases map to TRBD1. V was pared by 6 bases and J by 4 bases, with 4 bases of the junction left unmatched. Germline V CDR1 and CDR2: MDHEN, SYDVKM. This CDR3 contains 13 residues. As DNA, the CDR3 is TGTGCCAGCAGCTTGGACAGGGGTTACGAGCAGTACTTC. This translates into CASSLDRGYEQYF.

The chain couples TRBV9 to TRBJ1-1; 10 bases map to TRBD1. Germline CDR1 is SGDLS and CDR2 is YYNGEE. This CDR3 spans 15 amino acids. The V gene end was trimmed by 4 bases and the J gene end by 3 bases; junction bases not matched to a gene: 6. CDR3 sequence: CASSPSGTGDTEAFF. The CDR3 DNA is TGTGCCAGCAGCCCATCCGGGACAGGGGACACTGAAGCTTTCTTT.

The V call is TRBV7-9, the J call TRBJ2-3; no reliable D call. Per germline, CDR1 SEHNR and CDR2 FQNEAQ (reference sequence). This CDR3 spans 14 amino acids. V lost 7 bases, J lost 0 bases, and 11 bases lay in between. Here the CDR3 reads CASTAPQSTDTQYF. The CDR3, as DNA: TGTGCCAGCACTGCGCCCCAAAGCACAGATACGCAGTATTTT.